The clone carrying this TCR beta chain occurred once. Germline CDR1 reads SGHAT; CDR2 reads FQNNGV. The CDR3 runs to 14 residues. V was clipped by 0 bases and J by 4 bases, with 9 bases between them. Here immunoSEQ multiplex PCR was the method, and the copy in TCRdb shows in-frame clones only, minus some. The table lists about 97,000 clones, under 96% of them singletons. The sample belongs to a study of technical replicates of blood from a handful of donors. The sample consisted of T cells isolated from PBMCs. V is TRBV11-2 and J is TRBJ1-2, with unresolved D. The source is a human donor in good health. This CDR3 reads CASSLEMAAYGYTF. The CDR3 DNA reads TGTGCCAGCAGCTTAGAAATGGCGGCCTATGGCTACACCTTC.